These 18 T cell receptor beta chains share one sample of origin, sequenced in a study of cytomegalovirus exposure and HLA in healthy donors. Primers: 60 Vbeta forward and 13 Jbeta reverse. Assay: immunoSEQ multiplex PCR; the TCRdb copy retains only in-frame clones and omits some. There are around 150,000 clones in the sample; about 80% occur only once, and around 4% lies in the top ten. The specimen sequenced was PBMCs. Every receptor here comes from a man aged 40-55 years in good health and CMV-seropositive.

Turning to this clone: The same CDR3 also results from other DNA sequences found in this sample. The V call is TRBV27, the J call TRBJ1-1; D perhaps matches TRBD1 (5 bases). Germline V gives CDR1 MNHEY, CDR2 SMNVEV (reference sequence). The CDR3 sequence is 14 residues long. V was trimmed by 6 bases and J by 5 bases, leaving 16 bases between them. CDR3 loop: CASRPLGGRTEAFF. The CDR3 DNA follows: TGTGCCAGCAGACCCCTGGGGGGAAGGACTGAAGCTTTCTTT.

The rearrangement joins TRBV2 to TRBJ2-6, with a weak D call TRBD1 (5 bases). The ends were cut back, 3 bases at V and 2 bases at J, with 17 bases in the middle. Germline values: CDR1 SNHLY, CDR2 FYNNEI. The CDR3 sequence is 18 residues long. This chain's CDR3 is CASSDWGRAETGANVLTF. In nucleotides, the CDR3 is TGTGCCAGCAGTGATTGGGGCAGGGCCGAAACTGGGGCCAACGTCCTGACTTTC. Combining the CDR3 with reference TRBV2 and TRBJ2-6 gives the whole variable domain EPEVTQTPSHQVTQMGQEVILRCVPISNHLYFYWYRQILGQKVEFLVSFYNNEISEKSEIFDDQFSVERPDGSNFTLKIRSTKLEDSAMYFCASSDWGRAETGANVLTFGAGSRLTVL.

CDR3: CASSFNRDSEETQYF. CDR3 nucleotide sequence: TGTGCCAGCAGCTTTAACAGGGACAGCGAAGAGACCCAGTACTTC. The chain employs TRBV5-6 and TRBJ2-5; 7 bases match TRBD1. V gave up 2 bases and J gave up 3 bases; unmatched junction bases: 7. Per the germline V gene, CDR1 is SGHDT and CDR2 is YYEEEE. This CDR3 is 15 amino acids long. Complete variable domain (other parts from reference TRBV5-6 and TRBJ2-5): DAGVTQSPTHLIKTRGQQVTLRCSPKSGHDTVSWYQQALGQGPQFIFQYYEEEERQRGNFPDRFSGHQFPNYSSELNVNALLLGDSALYLCASSFNRDSEETQYFGPGTRLLVL.

This clone was seen only a few times. The chain combines TRBV5-1 with TRBJ2-5, with TRBD1 matching over 10 bases. This CDR3 spans 17 amino acids. Per germline, CDR1 SGHRS and CDR2 YFSETQ. Germline trimming cut 4 bases from V and 4 bases from J; bases unmatched to any gene: 13. CDR3 coding DNA: TGCGCCAGCAGCCCGGCCATCCCGGGACAGGGGAGAGAGACCCAGTACTTC. Its translation: CASSPAIPGQGRETQYF.

The chain uses TRBV5-4 and TRBJ1-1; D is undetermined. Trimming cost V 0 bases and J 5 bases, with 8 bases left between them. The CDR3 has 13 amino acids. The germline CDR1 and CDR2 sequences are SGHNT and YYREEE (reference sequence). CDR3 sequence (DNA): TGTGCCAGCAGCTTGGACGTCGGGACTGAAGCTTTCTTT. This sequence encodes CASSLDVGTEAFF.

The chain uses TRBV28 and TRBJ1-2, with TRBD1 matching over 8 bases. CDR1 and CDR2 (germline): MDHEN, SYDVKM. The CDR3 has 14 residues. V was pared by 5 bases and J by 6 bases, with 8 bases of the junction left unmatched. The CDR3 spells CASSTGQDSNGYTF. In nucleotides, the CDR3 is TGTGCCAGCAGTACGGGACAGGACTCAAATGGCTACACCTTC.

This chain links TRBV25-1 with TRBJ1-1; tentative D call: TRBD1 (6 bases). The CDR3 length is 13 residues. The V end lost 8 bases, the J end lost 4 bases, and 14 bases lay between the germline ends. Per the germline V gene, CDR1 is MGHDK and CDR2 is SYGVNS. As DNA, the CDR3 is TGTGCCAGCTCAGGGGAACCTACCACTGAAGCTTTCTTT. Protein product: CASSGEPTTEAFF.

CDR3 sequence (DNA): TGCGCCAGCAGCCAGGCTGAACAGGGGAACTATGGCTACACCTTC. This gives the protein CASSQAEQGNYGYTF. The J gene is TRBJ1-2, the V gene TRBV4-1, with 7 bases aligning to TRBD1. Germline loops: CDR1 MGHRA, CDR2 YSYEKL. V shed 3 bases, J shed 2 bases, and the junction held 6 bases outside the gene matches. This CDR3 region has 15 residues.

The rearrangement uses TRBV4-3 and TRBJ1-5, with a weak D call TRBD1 (6 bases). Germline V gene sequence: CDR1 LGHNA, CDR2 YSLEER. Trimming cost V 0 bases and J 2 bases, with 14 bases left between them. The CDR3 has 17 residues. CDR3 loop: CASSQDRGWDGNQPQHF. The CDR3 nucleotides are TGCGCCAGCAGCCAAGACAGGGGTTGGGATGGCAATCAGCCCCAGCATTTT.

The chain combines TRBV7-9 with TRBJ1-4, with TRBD1 identical over 7 bases. Germline CDR1 reads SEHNR; CDR2 reads FQNEAQ (reference sequence). V lost 4 bases and J lost 0; bases outside the gene matches: 8. This CDR3 region has 17 residues. CDR3 in DNA: TGTGCCAGCAGCTCGGGACAGCTAGTTGCAACTAATGAAAAACTGTTTTTT. The encoded protein is CASSSGQLVATNEKLFF. Full variable domain (rest looked up from reference TRBV7-9 and TRBJ1-4): DTGVSQNPRHKITKRGQNVTFRCDPISEHNRLYWYRQTLGQGPEFLTYFQNEAQLEKSRLLSDRFSAERPKGSFSTLEIQRTEQGDSAMYLCASSSGQLVATNEKLFFGSGTQLSVL.

This clone was observed a handful of times. This chain joins TRBV30 and TRBJ1-3; possible D gene TRBD1, 6 bases. This CDR3 contains 15 residues. Germline CDR1 GTSNPN, CDR2 SVGIG (reference sequence). Deletions cut 0 bases from V and 1 base from J, with 10 bases between. The CDR3 loop is CAWSVTGFSGNTIYF. Written as DNA, the CDR3 is TGTGCCTGGAGTGTCACAGGGTTTTCTGGAAACACCATATATTTT.

The chain has TRBV9 and TRBJ2-3; D remains unclear. Germline CDR1 reads SGDLS; CDR2 reads YYNGEE. V was pared by 0 bases and J by 1 base, with 3 bases between. The CDR3 consists of 13 residues. DNA of the CDR3: TGTGCCAGCAGCGTAGAGCGCACAGATACGCAGTATTTT. The encoded protein is CASSVERTDTQYF.

The chain recombines TRBV27 with TRBJ2-3; D gene ambiguous. Germline-derived CDR1 and CDR2 are MNHEY and SMNVEV (reference sequence). The CDR3 sequence is 15 residues long. V gave up 5 bases and J gave up 4 bases, with 16 bases separating them. CDR3 protein: CASSAGQVGPDTQYF. The CDR3 coding sequence is TGTGCCAGCAGTGCCGGCCAGGTGGGCCCAGATACGCAGTATTTT.

The chain links TRBV5-6 to TRBJ1-1; D gene ambiguous. CDR3 length equals 15 residues. V was trimmed by 0 bases and J by 0 bases, leaving 9 bases between them. In germline, CDR1 is SGHDT, CDR2 YYEEEE. CDR3: CASSLADRLNTEAFF. The CDR3 region has the DNA TGTGCCAGCAGCTTGGCCGATCGGTTGAACACTGAAGCTTTCTTT.

The chain is built from TRBV11-1 and TRBJ1-1; D is possibly TRBD1 (6 bases). Germline loops: CDR1 SGHAT, CDR2 FQDESV (reference sequence). V lost 6 bases and J 3 bases, leaving 14 bases between the germline ends. The CDR3 runs to 14 residues. CDR3 amino acids: CASRRFPGDTEAFF. The CDR3 nucleotides read TGTGCCAGCAGGAGGTTTCCAGGGGACACTGAAGCTTTCTTT.

The chain combines TRBV6-6 with TRBJ2-3; no reliable D call. CDR1 MNHNY and CDR2 SVGAGI come from the germline V gene (reference sequence). V was clipped by 2 bases and J by 4 bases, with 10 bases between them. This CDR3 comprises 14 residues. The CDR3 coding sequence is TGTGCCAGCAGTTACCCTGAGTTGCCAGATACGCAGTATTTT. Translation gives CASSYPELPDTQYF.

The genes are TRBV11-2 and TRBJ2-1; no reliable D call. The CDR3 consists of 16 residues. Germline V CDR1 and CDR2: SGHAT, FQNNGV. The V end lost 6 bases, the J end lost 0 bases, and 15 bases lay between the germline ends. The CDR3 reads CASSHKYTSSYNEQFF. In DNA form, the CDR3 reads TGTGCCAGCAGTCATAAATACACCAGCTCCTACAATGAGCAGTTCTTC. Drawing the rest from reference TRBV11-2 and TRBJ2-1, the complete variable domain is EAGVAQSPRYKIIEKRQSVAFWCNPISGHATLYWYQQILGQGPKLLIQFQNNGVVDDSQLPKDRFSAERLKGVDSTLKIQPAKLEDSAVYLCASSHKYTSSYNEQFFGPGTRLTVL.

This chain uses TRBV19 with TRBJ2-1; TRBD2 might be the D (7 bases). Germline lookup yields CDR1 LNHDA and CDR2 SQIVND (reference sequence). The CDR3 sequence is 17 residues long. The V end was cut by 1 base, the J end by 5 bases, with 18 bases between. The CDR3 DNA is TGTGCCAGTAGTATAGTCGGGGGGCTAATAAGGGACAATGAGCAGTTCTTC. As protein: CASSIVGGLIRDNEQFF.